This T cell receptor beta chain was profiled in a study of blood T cell repertoires in COVID-19. About the research overall: PBMCs, B-cell-depleted T cells, or T cells provided the cDNA or gDNA that made up the material.

Clones were read by immunoSEQ multiplex PCR, and TCRdb kept only the in-frame ones, dropping some. The sample has roughly 410,000 clones, approximately 90% seen once. V was pared by 0 bases and J by 9 bases, with 14 bases between. Germline V gene sequence: CDR1 SGHTA, CDR2 FQGTGA. This CDR3 has 14 amino acids. Specimen: peripheral blood. The TCR was taken from a woman in her thirties or forties with COVID-19, enrolled during active disease. The rearrangement uses TRBV7-3 and TRBJ2-5; D possibly corresponds to TRBD1 (6 bases). Here the CDR3 reads CASSLTTGQGAQYF. CDR3 nucleotide sequence: TGTGCCAGCAGCTTAACCACAGGGCAAGGGGCCCAGTACTTC. Complete variable domain (other parts from reference TRBV7-3 and TRBJ2-5): GAGVSQTPSNKVTEKGKYVELRCDPISGHTALYWYRQSLGQGPEFLIYFQGTGAADDSGLPNDRFFAVRPEGSVSTLKIQRTERGDSAVYLCASSLTTGQGAQYFGPGTRLLVL.